This TCR beta chain derives from a study of early stage breast cancer tumors. Study summary: Of fewer than 20 invasive breast tumors, more than nine were hormone receptor-positive, HER2-negative. Study-wide results and limits: Tumors had approximately 2.6-fold higher T cell density and higher clonality than adjacent normal breast tissue.

Each sample had two DNA replicates, approximately 0.52 ug blood or roughly 1.6 ug tissue. The protocol was immunoSEQ multiplex PCR, while the TCRdb copy is restricted to in-frame clones and leaves out a portion. The sample comprises 25,000 to 35,000 clones, around three quarters of which are singletons, and roughly 13% rests with the top ten. A word on this clone: Its antigen is not known.

The CDR3 is 12 residues long. Trimming shortened V by 2 bases and J by 6 bases, and 7 bases separated the two germline ends. Germline loops: CDR1 SGHDN, CDR2 FVKESK. The sequence was collected from a person in their sixties with breast cancer. The chain couples TRBV14 to TRBJ1-2; tentative D call: TRBD1 (5 bases). The sample taken for sequencing was blood. CDR3 protein: CASSQQGHGYTF. The DNA of the CDR3 is TGTGCCAGCAGCCAACAGGGTCATGGCTACACCTTC.